These 16 T cell receptor beta chains were all obtained from the same sample, sequenced in a study of shared clonotypes between healthy human individuals. The repertoire was sequenced with immunoSEQ multiplex PCR; TCRdb's copy has only in-frame clones and lacks some. The sample includes around 2.5 million clones, 93% of them seen just once. The sequenced material came from naive CD4+ T cells from PBMCs. Subset of the sample: CD45RA+ positively selected. The origin of the receptors is a man younger than 35 in good health. Some clones in this sample may be carry-over from other donors' samples.

The chain combines TRBV9 with TRBJ2-3; 8 nucleotides line up with TRBD2. CDR1 and CDR2 from the germline V gene are SGDLS and YYNGEE. V dropped 4 bases and J dropped 6; count of bases not matched to a gene: 13. The CDR3 spans 16 residues. Here the CDR3 reads CASSSPLGRARDTQYF. In DNA, the CDR3 is TGTGCCAGCAGCTCCCCTCTCGGGAGGGCCAGGGATACGCAGTATTTT.

The chain combines TRBV4-1 with TRBJ2-7; D is uncertain. The CDR3 has 12 residues. V gave up 0 bases and J gave up 9 bases, with 9 bases separating them. Per the germline V gene, CDR1 is MGHRA and CDR2 is YSYEKL. DNA of the CDR3: TGCGCCAGCAGCCAAGATGAGGCGGTGCAGTACTTC. Translated: CASSQDEAVQYF.

This sequence joins TRBV5-1 and TRBJ2-5, with 8 bases lining up with TRBD2. The CDR3 runs to 15 residues. Germline V gives CDR1 SGHRS, CDR2 YFSETQ. With V trimmed by 3 bases and J by 1 base, 5 bases remained unmatched. CDR3: CASSSQLAAQETQYF. CDR3 sequence (DNA): TGCGCCAGCAGCTCCCAACTAGCGGCCCAAGAGACCCAGTACTTC.

The chain combines TRBV19 with TRBJ2-2; 7 bases are shared with TRBD1. Germline-derived CDR1 and CDR2 are LNHDA and SQIVND (reference sequence). The CDR3 covers 15 residues. The V segment lost 6 bases and the J segment 0 bases; nucleotides outside the gene matches: 4. Here the CDR3 DNA reads TGTGCCAGTAGCTGGACAGGTACGAACACCGGGGAGCTGTTTTTT. Its protein is CASSWTGTNTGELFF. Complete variable domain (other parts from reference TRBV19 and TRBJ2-2): DGGITQSPKYLFRKEGQNVTLSCEQNLNHDAMYWYRQDPGQGLRLIYYSQIVNDFQKGDIAEGYSVSREKKESFPLTVTSAQKNPTAFYLCASSWTGTNTGELFFGEGSRLTVL.

The chain is built from TRBV7-3 and TRBJ2-1, with 12 bases identical to TRBD2. The germline V gene has CDR1 SGHTA and CDR2 FQGTGA. The V segment lost 6 bases and the J segment 9 bases; nucleotides outside the gene matches: 9. This CDR3 comprises 15 residues. The CDR3 DNA is TGTGCCAGCAGTCCCGGACTAGCGGGACAAGGTGAGCAGTTCTTC. Encoded protein: CASSPGLAGQGEQFF.

The chain couples TRBV6-1 to TRBJ2-2, with TRBD1 as a possible D gene (5 bases). Per germline, CDR1 MNHNS and CDR2 SASEGT. This CDR3 spans 13 amino acids. V gave up 8 bases and J gave up 4 bases, with 11 bases separating them. The DNA of the CDR3 is TGTGCCAGCCTCATGGGGCCCACCGGGGAGCTGTTTTTT. It is translated as CASLMGPTGELFF.

The genes are TRBV28 and TRBJ2-1; 7 positions match TRBD2. Germline lookup yields CDR1 MDHEN and CDR2 SYDVKM. The CDR3 runs 13 residues. With 8 bases clipped from V and 7 bases from J, the junction kept 8 bases outside the gene matches. The CDR3 nucleotides read TGTGCCAGCTATAGATGGGGGGGGAATGAGCAGTTCTTC. Its protein product is CASYRWGGNEQFF.

This chain uses TRBV7-9 with TRBJ2-1, with a possible D match to TRBD2 (6 bases). CDR3 size: 15 residues. V was pared by 4 bases and J by 6 bases, with 16 bases between. Germline-derived CDR1 and CDR2 are SEHNR and FQNEAQ (reference sequence). The CDR3 loop reads CASSYAVTSINEQFF. In DNA form, the CDR3 reads TGTGCCAGCAGCTACGCCGTTACTAGCATCAATGAGCAGTTCTTC.

Points on this clone: This sample includes further DNA sequences coding for the same CDR3. V and J are TRBV7-2 and TRBJ2-1; 8 nucleotides align to TRBD1. The CDR3 extends over 15 amino acids. Germline values: CDR1 SGHTA, CDR2 FQGNSA. The junction had 3 bases not matched to a gene; V was cut back by 5 bases and J by 0 bases. CDR3 loop: CASSLDRGSYNEQFF. CDR3 nucleotide sequence: TGTGCCAGCAGCCTAGACAGGGGCTCCTACAATGAGCAGTTCTTC.

The CDR3 DNA follows: TGTGCCAGCAGCTCGACCGGGACAGGGGGCTACGAGCAGTACTTC. Its translation: CASSSTGTGGYEQYF. The J gene is TRBJ2-7, the V gene TRBV9; TRBD1 aligns across 11 bases. With V trimmed by 4 bases and J by 3 bases, 6 bases remained unmatched. The CDR3 sequence is 15 residues long. Germline V gene lookup returns CDR1 SGDLS and CDR2 YYNGEE.

The rearrangement uses TRBV6-1 and TRBJ2-7; D is ambiguous. Trimming stripped 6 bases from V and 2 bases from J, with 8 bases between. CDR1 is MNHNS and CDR2 is SASEGT in the germline V gene. CDR3 size: 12 residues. In DNA form, the CDR3 reads TGTGCCAGCAGGTTTCGGCCCTACGAGCAGTACTTC. It translates to CASRFRPYEQYF.

V is TRBV9 and J is TRBJ2-3; D unresolved. The CDR3 contains 15 residues. Germline V CDR1 and CDR2: SGDLS, YYNGEE. V was trimmed by 0 bases and J by 0 bases, leaving 8 bases between them. As DNA, the CDR3 is TGTGCCAGCAGCGTAGATGCCACTAGCACAGATACGCAGTATTTT. It translates to CASSVDATSTDTQYF.

The chain employs TRBV4-1 and TRBJ2-2, with 8 bases matching TRBD2. Germline CDR1 and CDR2: MGHRA and YSYEKL. CDR3 length equals 17 residues. Losses at the gene ends were 1 base for V and 3 bases for J; bases not matched to a gene: 7. CDR3 residues: CASSQVEAGGHTGELFF. The CDR3, as DNA: TGCGCCAGCAGCCAAGTTGAGGCGGGAGGCCACACCGGGGAGCTGTTTTTT.

This clone was observed once. This chain connects TRBV5-4 to TRBJ1-1; tentative D call: TRBD1 (5 bases). Trimming stripped 4 bases from V and 0 bases from J, with 16 bases between. Germline V lookup: CDR1 SGHNT, CDR2 YYREEE (reference sequence). The CDR3 is 16 amino acids. The CDR3 spells CASSPTVSRMNTEAFF. The CDR3 nucleotides read TGTGCCAGCAGCCCGACAGTAAGCCGTATGAACACTGAAGCTTTCTTT. Complete variable domain (other parts from reference TRBV5-4 and TRBJ1-1): ETGVTQSPTHLIKTRGQQVTLRCSSQSGHNTVSWYQQALGQGPQFIFQYYREEENGRGNFPPRFSGLQFPNYSSELNVNALELDDSALYLCASSPTVSRMNTEAFFGQGTRLTVV.

As to this clone: This CDR3 is also generated by other DNA sequences in the sample. The rearrangement uses TRBV7-3 and TRBJ2-2; unclear D gene. This CDR3 contains 14 residues. V lost 4 bases and J lost 0, with 6 bases in between. Germline V gene lookup returns CDR1 SGHTA and CDR2 FQGTGA. The CDR3 is CASSSQANTGELFF. CDR3 nucleotides: TGTGCCAGCAGCTCGCAGGCGAACACCGGGGAGCTGTTTTTT.

To note about this clone: The sample contains more than one DNA sequence encoding this CDR3. The J gene is TRBJ2-1, the V gene TRBV29-1; 11 positions agree with TRBD2. Germline assignment: CDR1 SQVTM and CDR2 ANQGSEA. The J segment lost 4 bases and the V segment lost 4 bases, leaving 3 bases of the junction unmatched. The CDR3 runs to 14 residues. CDR3 region: CSVVTSGGYNEQFF. In DNA form, the CDR3 reads TGCAGCGTTGTCACTAGCGGGGGATACAATGAGCAGTTCTTC.